This T cell receptor beta chain derives from a study of cytomegalovirus exposure and HLA in healthy donors. This clone has a single count. What it binds is unknown. Trimming shortened V by 1 base and J by 1 base, and 10 bases separated the two germline ends. This CDR3 is 15 amino acids long. CDR1 and CDR2 (germline): SGHVS, FQNEAQ. Notes on the study in general: Most subjects had HLA-A and HLA-B alleles reportedly predicted accurately by TCR beta sequences. Later on, an analysis found that several of the most significant clusters appeared to be linked to common viral pathogens, which included parvovirus B19. Most TCR beta V segments were productive about 87% or about 30% of the time in an earlier analysis.

PCR amplification relied on 60 Vbeta primers (plus 13 Jbeta primers). Method: immunoSEQ multiplex PCR; TCRdb's copy keeps in-frame clones and lacks some. The table records 75,000 to 90,000 clones, roughly 80% of them present only once. This TCR was sampled from a human donor in good health. Material for sequencing was PBMCs. The gene calls are TRBV7-8 and TRBJ2-5, with D perhaps matching TRBD2 (5 bases). CDR3 nucleotides: TGTGCCAGCAGCTTAGTCGAGGGCACCCAAGAGACCCAGTACTTC. It specifies CASSLVEGTQETQYF. Looking up the rest from reference TRBV7-8 and TRBJ2-5 gives the full variable domain: GAGVSQSPRYKVAKRGQDVALRCDPISGHVSLFWYQQALGQGPEFLTYFQNEAQLDKSGLPSDRFFAERPEGSVSTLKIQRTQQEDSAVYLCASSLVEGTQETQYFGPGTRLLVL.